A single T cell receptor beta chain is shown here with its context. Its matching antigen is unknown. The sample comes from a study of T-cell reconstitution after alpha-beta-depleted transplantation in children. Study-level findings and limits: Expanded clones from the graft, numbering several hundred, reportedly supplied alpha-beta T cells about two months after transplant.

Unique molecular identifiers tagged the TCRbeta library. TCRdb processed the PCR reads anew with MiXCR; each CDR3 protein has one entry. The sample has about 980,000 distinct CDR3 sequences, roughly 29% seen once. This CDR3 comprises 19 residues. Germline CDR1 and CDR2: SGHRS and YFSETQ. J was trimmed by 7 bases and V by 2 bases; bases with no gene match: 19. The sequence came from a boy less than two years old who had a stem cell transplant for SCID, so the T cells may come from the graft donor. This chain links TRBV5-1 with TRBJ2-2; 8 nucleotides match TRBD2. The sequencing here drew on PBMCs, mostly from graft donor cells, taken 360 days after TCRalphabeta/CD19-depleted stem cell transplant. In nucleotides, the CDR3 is TGCGCCAGCAGCTTCCCGATCCGGCGTCCACGGGGGGGCATCGGGGAGCTGTTTTTT. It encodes CASSFPIRRPRGGIGELFF. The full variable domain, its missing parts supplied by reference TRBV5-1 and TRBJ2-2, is KAGVTQTPRYLIKTRGQQVTLSCSPISGHRSVSWYQQTPGQGLQFLFEYFSETQRNKGNFPGRFSGRQFSNSRSEMNVSTLELGDSALYLCASSFPIRRPRGGIGELFFGEGSRLTVL.